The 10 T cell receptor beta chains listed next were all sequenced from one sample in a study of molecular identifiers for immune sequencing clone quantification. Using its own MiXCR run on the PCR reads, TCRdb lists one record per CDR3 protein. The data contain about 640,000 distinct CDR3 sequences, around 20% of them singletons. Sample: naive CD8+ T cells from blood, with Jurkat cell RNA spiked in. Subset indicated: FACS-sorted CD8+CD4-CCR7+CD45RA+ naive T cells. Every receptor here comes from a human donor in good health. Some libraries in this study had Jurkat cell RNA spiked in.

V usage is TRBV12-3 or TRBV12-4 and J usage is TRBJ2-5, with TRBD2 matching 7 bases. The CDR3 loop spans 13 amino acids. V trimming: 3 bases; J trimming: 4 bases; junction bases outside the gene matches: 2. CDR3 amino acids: CASSFWGGETQYF. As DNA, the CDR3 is TGTGCCAGCAGTTTTTGGGGGGGAGAGACCCAGTACTTC.

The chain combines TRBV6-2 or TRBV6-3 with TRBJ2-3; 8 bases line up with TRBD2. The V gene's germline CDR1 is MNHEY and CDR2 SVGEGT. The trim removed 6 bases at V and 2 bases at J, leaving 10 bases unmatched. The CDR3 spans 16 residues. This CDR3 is CASSDPSGGPTDTQYF. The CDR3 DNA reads TGTGCCAGCAGCGATCCGAGCGGGGGTCCCACAGATACGCAGTATTTT.

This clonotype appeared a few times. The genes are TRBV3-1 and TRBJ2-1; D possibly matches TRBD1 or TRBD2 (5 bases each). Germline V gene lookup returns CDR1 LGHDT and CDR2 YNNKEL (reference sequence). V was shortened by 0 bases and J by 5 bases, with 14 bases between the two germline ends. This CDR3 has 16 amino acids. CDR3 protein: CASSQEEEWGNNEQFF. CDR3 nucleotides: TGTGCCAGCAGCCAAGAGGAAGAATGGGGGAACAATGAGCAGTTCTTC.

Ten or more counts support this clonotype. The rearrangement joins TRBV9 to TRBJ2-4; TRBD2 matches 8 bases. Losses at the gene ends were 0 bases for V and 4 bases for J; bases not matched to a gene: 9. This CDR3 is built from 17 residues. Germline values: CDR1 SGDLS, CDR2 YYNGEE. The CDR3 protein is CASSVDSSGSFKNIQYF. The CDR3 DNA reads TGTGCCAGCAGCGTAGATTCTAGCGGGTCTTTTAAAAACATTCAGTACTTC.

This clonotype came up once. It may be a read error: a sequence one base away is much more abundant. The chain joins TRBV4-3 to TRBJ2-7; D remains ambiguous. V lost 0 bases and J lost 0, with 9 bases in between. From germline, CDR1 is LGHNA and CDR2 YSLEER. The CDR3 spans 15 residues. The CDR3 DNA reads TGCGCCAGCAGCCAAGATCCCACCACCTCCTACGAGCAGTACTTC. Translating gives CASSQDPTTSYEQYF.

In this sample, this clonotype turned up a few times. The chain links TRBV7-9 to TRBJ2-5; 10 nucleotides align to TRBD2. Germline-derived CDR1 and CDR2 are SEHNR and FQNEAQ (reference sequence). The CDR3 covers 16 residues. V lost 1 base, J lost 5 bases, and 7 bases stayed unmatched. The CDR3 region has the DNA TGTGCCAGCAGCTTAGTTAACGGGACTAGCGCGGAGACCCAGTACTTC. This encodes CASSLVNGTSAETQYF.

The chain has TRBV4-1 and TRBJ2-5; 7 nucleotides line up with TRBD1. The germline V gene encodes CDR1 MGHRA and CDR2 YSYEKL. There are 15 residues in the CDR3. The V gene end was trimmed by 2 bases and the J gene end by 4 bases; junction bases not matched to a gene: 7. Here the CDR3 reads CASSQINTGAETQYF. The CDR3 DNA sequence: TGCGCCAGCAGCCAAATAAACACAGGGGCAGAGACCCAGTACTTC.

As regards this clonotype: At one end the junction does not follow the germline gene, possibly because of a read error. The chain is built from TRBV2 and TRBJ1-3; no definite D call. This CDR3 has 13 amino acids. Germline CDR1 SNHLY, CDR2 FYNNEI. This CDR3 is CASIGQSGNTLYF. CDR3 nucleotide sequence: TGTGCCAGCATCGGCCAGTCGGGAAACACCTTATATTTT.

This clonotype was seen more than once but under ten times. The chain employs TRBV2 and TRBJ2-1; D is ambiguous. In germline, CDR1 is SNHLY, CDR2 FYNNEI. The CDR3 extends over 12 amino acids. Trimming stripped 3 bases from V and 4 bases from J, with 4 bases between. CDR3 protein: CASSEWYNEQFF. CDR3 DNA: TGTGCCAGCAGTGAGTGGTACAATGAGCAGTTCTTC. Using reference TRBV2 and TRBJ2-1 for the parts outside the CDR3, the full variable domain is EPEVTQTPSHQVTQMGQEVILRCVPISNHLYFYWYRQILGQKVEFLVSFYNNEISEKSEIFDDQFSVERPDGSNFTLKIRSTKLEDSAMYFCASSEWYNEQFFGPGTRLTVL.

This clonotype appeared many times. CDR3 in DNA: TGCGCCAGCAGCCAAGAGGAGGGACTCATCAGCTACGAGCAGTACTTC. Its protein product is CASSQEEGLISYEQYF. This chain links TRBV4-1 with TRBJ2-7; D may be TRBD2 (6 bases). CDR3 size: 16 residues. Germline V gene data show CDR1 as MGHRA and CDR2 as YSYEKL. Trimming removed 0 bases at V and 3 bases at J, with 15 bases between.